These T cell receptor beta chains were read from a single sample in a study of blood T cells in healthy people across ages. One entry per CDR3 protein results from TCRdb running MiXCR on the 5' RACE reads. The data contain about 1.8 million distinct CDR3 sequences, 49% of them singletons. Sequencing was done on a sample of blood. All receptors come from a woman aged 40 to 50 in good health. Both conserved end residues are trimmed from each CDR3.

v_gene: TRBV28
j_gene: TRBJ2-3
CDR3aa: ANVRGRFVDTQY

v_gene: TRBV7-2
j_gene: TRBJ1-5
CDR3aa: ASSSEPRDQPQH

v_gene: TRBV12-3/TRBV12-4
j_gene: TRBJ2-5
CDR3aa: ASSLEGHFLGQETLY

v_gene: TRBV28
j_gene: TRBJ2-7
CDR3aa: ASRRSGLGYEQY

v_gene: TRBV7-2
j_gene: TRBJ2-3
CDR3aa: ASSRQAGGGTDTQY

v_gene: TRBV28
j_gene: TRBJ1-5
CDR3aa: ASSFGTKGQYQPQH

v_gene: TRBV29-1
j_gene: TRBJ1-5
CDR3aa: SVRTSGGNQPQH

v_gene: TRBV7-2
j_gene: NA
CDR3aa: ASSRDLRDRVDEQY

v_gene: TRBV6-5
j_gene: TRBJ1-2
CDR3aa: ASSLDGQGSQYGYT

v_gene: TRBV6-5
j_gene: TRBJ2-1
CDR3aa: ASSDVGLAANEQF

v_gene: TRBV7-2
j_gene: TRBJ2-1
CDR3aa: ASSLASLSSSYNEQF

v_gene: TRBV6-2/TRBV6-3
j_gene: TRBJ2-4
CDR3aa: ASCGGGAGKNIQY

v_gene: TRBV6-6
j_gene: TRBJ1-6
CDR3aa: ASTGSGSPLH

v_gene: TRBV10-3
j_gene: TRBJ2-1
CDR3aa: AISDPFQGVTETQF

v_gene: TRBV7-8
j_gene: TRBJ2-4
CDR3aa: ASSLAMTSGGAGNIQY

v_gene: TRBV6-5
j_gene: TRBJ2-6
CDR3aa: ASSCSRSSGANVLT

v_gene: TRBV2
j_gene: TRBJ2-6
CDR3aa: ASSVILFGTGISGANVLT

v_gene: TRBV4-2
j_gene: TRBJ1-1
CDR3aa: ASSQGQGWTEAF

v_gene: TRBV10-1
j_gene: TRBJ2-4
CDR3aa: ASSDIHGGGPGEQY

v_gene: TRBV12-5
j_gene: TRBJ1-2
CDR3aa: ASGGQNYGYT

v_gene: TRBV7-2
j_gene: TRBJ2-3
CDR3aa: ASSSVWGAKDTQY

v_gene: TRBV6-5
j_gene: TRBJ1-2
CDR3aa: ASSYSSNGGWGYT

v_gene: TRBV6-1
j_gene: TRBJ2-1
CDR3aa: ASSHHGTATVDEQF

v_gene: TRBV12-3/TRBV12-4
j_gene: TRBJ2-6
CDR3aa: ASSQQIRGSGANVLT

v_gene: TRBV20-1
j_gene: TRBJ2-5
CDR3aa: SASLGGLAGQETQY

v_gene: TRBV6-5
j_gene: TRBJ1-2
CDR3aa: ASSSYTGTRGYGYT

v_gene: TRBV24-1
j_gene: TRBJ1-2
CDR3aa: ATSDFSRGYGYT

v_gene: TRBV15
j_gene: TRBJ2-6
CDR3aa: ATSRPGPIISGANVLT

v_gene: TRBV6-2/TRBV6-3
j_gene: TRBJ2-2
CDR3aa: ASSYAGNGELF

v_gene: TRBV20-1
j_gene: TRBJ1-2
CDR3aa: SASVQRLYGYT

v_gene: TRBV27
j_gene: TRBJ2-3
CDR3aa: ASSPTSGGATQY

v_gene: TRBV29-1
j_gene: TRBJ1-1
CDR3aa: SAGPQGAF

v_gene: TRBV20-1
j_gene: TRBJ2-7
CDR3aa: SARSQGTSYEQY

v_gene: TRBV7-2
j_gene: TRBJ1-5
CDR3aa: ASSQGQTNQPQH

v_gene: TRBV12-3/TRBV12-4
j_gene: TRBJ2-3
CDR3aa: ASSYGGNTDTQY

v_gene: TRBV29-1
j_gene: TRBJ2-3
CDR3aa: SVGQGVITDTQY

v_gene: TRBV10-3
j_gene: TRBJ2-3
CDR3aa: AITADDSSTDTQY

v_gene: TRBV28
j_gene: TRBJ1-6
CDR3aa: ASSPRGVRSPLH

v_gene: TRBV4-3
j_gene: TRBJ2-1
CDR3aa: ASSQDTGRGDNEQF

v_gene: TRBV29-1
j_gene: TRBJ2-7
CDR3aa: SVVVSGTYEQY

v_gene: TRBV24-1
j_gene: TRBJ2-3
CDR3aa: ATGTGDGNTQY

v_gene: TRBV7-2
j_gene: TRBJ2-3
CDR3aa: ASSTHRVSTDTQY

v_gene: TRBV14
j_gene: TRBJ2-3
CDR3aa: ASSQDHFLFTGAGDFDTDTQY

v_gene: TRBV6-1
j_gene: TRBJ1-2
CDR3aa: ASRETELYGYT

v_gene: TRBV5-1
j_gene: TRBJ2-1
CDR3aa: ASSLGGGLLNEQF

v_gene: TRBV4-3
j_gene: TRBJ2-7
CDR3aa: ASSGGAIAGGPAYEQY

v_gene: TRBV5-1
j_gene: TRBJ1-1
CDR3aa: ASTRQGPRGNTEAF

v_gene: TRBV6-5
j_gene: TRBJ2-7
CDR3aa: ASRGAVQGSYEQY

v_gene: TRBV12-3/TRBV12-4
j_gene: TRBJ2-6
CDR3aa: ACSLRAALSGANVLT

v_gene: TRBV11-2
j_gene: TRBJ2-1
CDR3aa: ASSIHSGGVYNEQF

v_gene: TRBV12-3/TRBV12-4
j_gene: TRBJ2-1
CDR3aa: ASSPQGGSSYNEQF

v_gene: TRBV5-1
j_gene: TRBJ2-7
CDR3aa: ASSTQGPEQY

v_gene: TRBV12-3/TRBV12-4
j_gene: TRBJ2-5
CDR3aa: ASSSHRDFQETQY

v_gene: TRBV4-3
j_gene: TRBJ2-1
CDR3aa: ASSQDMARSSYNEQF

v_gene: TRBV28
j_gene: TRBJ2-7
CDR3aa: ASSLAPSDQQY